This note documents a single T cell receptor beta chain sequence. The sample belongs to a study of blood T cell repertoires in COVID-19. Study-wide background: Sources were T cells, B-cell-depleted T cells, or PBMCs; the material itself was cDNA or gDNA.

Measured with immunoSEQ multiplex PCR; TCRdb has only the in-frame clones, and not every one. Among 35,000 to 55,000 clones listed, approximately 90% were seen once. This CDR3 region has 14 residues. The V and J ends lost 3 bases and 7 bases, in that order; junction bases with no gene match: 6. Germline V gives CDR1 WNHNN, CDR2 SYGVQD (reference sequence). This receptor was taken from a man between 65 and 80 years old with active COVID-19. Sequencing used peripheral blood. The chain employs TRBV10-1 and TRBJ2-1; 7 bases fit TRBD2. This chain's CDR3 is CASSDAGEANEQFF. In nucleotides, the CDR3 is TGCGCCAGCAGTGACGCGGGGGAAGCGAATGAGCAGTTCTTC.